A selection of T cell receptor beta chains follows, all from one sample in a study of response to subunit inactivated influenza vaccine. TCRdb recomputed calls from the RT-PCR reads with MiXCR, one row per CDR3 protein. The sample has 500,000 to 550,000 distinct CDR3 sequences, approximately 7.1% seen once; the top ten hold 10% to 15%. The sequenced sample was PBMCs from blood, obtained approximately 25 months after vaccination. These receptors all stem from a man between 50 and 69 years old who received an inactivated influenza vaccine. Each CDR3 is given with its conserved first and last residue. The order of the fields is J gene, V gene, clone size, D gene, CDR3 protein, CDR3 DNA. D genes are given only for firm matches. Size values are once, few and many counts, or a class for expanded clones, and some rows have none.

J gene: TRBJ2-3
V gene: TRBV7-8
clone size: .
D gene: TRBD2
CDR3 protein: CASSLGIAGGGTDTQYF
CDR3 DNA: TGTGCCAGCAGCTTAGGAATAGCGGGGGGGGGCACAGATACGCAGTATTTT

J gene: TRBJ2-1
V gene: TRBV6-1
clone size: .
D gene: TRBD2
CDR3 protein: CASNIAGSYNEQFF
CDR3 DNA: TGTGCCAGCAACATAGCGGGCTCCTACAATGAGCAGTTCTTC

J gene: TRBJ2-7
V gene: TRBV20-1
clone size: few
D gene: .
CDR3 protein: CSAKSGAGGYEQYF
CDR3 DNA: TGCAGTGCTAAATCGGGGGCCGGGGGGTACGAGCAGTACTTC

J gene: TRBJ1-2
V gene: TRBV12-3/TRBV12-4
clone size: many
D gene: .
CDR3 protein: CASSPQVAGRPYGYTF
CDR3 DNA: TGTGCCAGCAGTCCTCAGGTCGCAGGGCGGCCCTATGGCTACACCTTC

J gene: TRBJ2-1
V gene: TRBV29-1
clone size: many
D gene: TRBD2
CDR3 protein: CSVDGTSGYSYNEQFF
CDR3 DNA: TGCAGCGTTGATGGGACTAGCGGATACTCCTACAATGAGCAGTTCTTC

J gene: TRBJ1-4
V gene: TRBV20-1
clone size: .
D gene: .
CDR3 protein: CSARKPGLEKLFF
CDR3 DNA: TGCAGTGCTAGAAAGCCGGGTCTGGAAAAACTGTTTTTT

J gene: TRBJ2-1
V gene: TRBV24-1
clone size: few
D gene: TRBD2
CDR3 protein: CARSWGGNEQFF
CDR3 DNA: TGTGCCCGGAGTTGGGGGGGCAATGAGCAGTTCTTC

J gene: TRBJ2-1
V gene: TRBV5-6
clone size: many
D gene: TRBD1
CDR3 protein: CASSWTGTGKVNEQFF
CDR3 DNA: TGTGCCAGCAGCTGGACCGGGACAGGGAAGGTTAATGAGCAGTTCTTC

J gene: TRBJ2-1
V gene: TRBV5-6
clone size: few
D gene: .
CDR3 protein: CASSLPLLEQFF
CDR3 DNA: TGTGCCAGCAGCTTGCCCCTGCTTGAGCAGTTCTTC

J gene: TRBJ1-6
V gene: TRBV5-1
clone size: few
D gene: .
CDR3 protein: CASSLEGKGSPLHF
CDR3 DNA: TGCGCCAGCAGCTTGGAAGGGAAGGGTTCACCCCTCCACTTT

J gene: TRBJ2-6
V gene: TRBV4-2
clone size: .
D gene: .
CDR3 protein: CASSQEPPRGPGANVLTF
CDR3 DNA: TGTGCCAGCAGCCAAGAACCCCCGCGGGGACCTGGGGCCAACGTCCTGACTTTC

J gene: TRBJ1-6
V gene: TRBV19
clone size: .
D gene: .
CDR3 protein: CASSTGPAGRSYSPLHF
CDR3 DNA: TGTGCCAGTAGTACCGGACCGGCAGGGAGGAGTTATTCACCCCTCCACTTT

J gene: TRBJ2-1
V gene: TRBV6-1
clone size: many
D gene: .
CDR3 protein: CATRLETASSYNEQFF
CDR3 DNA: TGTGCCACCCGGTTGGAGACGGCGAGCTCCTACAATGAGCAGTTCTTC

J gene: TRBJ2-5
V gene: TRBV3-1
clone size: many
D gene: .
CDR3 protein: CASSQWEWELTQYF
CDR3 DNA: TGTGCCAGCAGCCAATGGGAGTGGGAGTTGACCCAGTACTTC

J gene: TRBJ2-4
V gene: TRBV12-3/TRBV12-4
clone size: few
D gene: TRBD1
CDR3 protein: CASRGQVSKNIQYF
CDR3 DNA: TGTGCCAGCAGGGGACAGGTTTCCAAAAACATTCAGTACTTC

J gene: TRBJ2-1
V gene: TRBV6-1
clone size: many
D gene: TRBD2
CDR3 protein: CASSQAGASYNEQFF
CDR3 DNA: TGTGCCAGCAGCCAAGCGGGAGCCTCCTACAATGAGCAGTTCTTC

J gene: TRBJ1-2
V gene: TRBV29-1
clone size: many
D gene: .
CDR3 protein: CSVREANYGYTF
CDR3 DNA: TGCAGCGTCCGGGAGGCTAACTATGGCTACACCTTC

J gene: TRBJ2-3
V gene: TRBV5-5
clone size: .
D gene: TRBD2
CDR3 protein: CASSLGAGGRADTQYF
CDR3 DNA: TGTGCCAGCAGCTTGGGAGCGGGGGGACGGGCAGATACGCAGTATTTT

J gene: TRBJ2-7
V gene: TRBV7-9
clone size: many
D gene: .
CDR3 protein: CASSLEGNSYEQYF
CDR3 DNA: TGTGCCAGCAGCTTAGAAGGCAACTCCTACGAGCAGTACTTC

J gene: TRBJ2-1
V gene: TRBV9
clone size: .
D gene: TRBD1
CDR3 protein: CASSGETGIGNEQFF
CDR3 DNA: TGTGCCAGCAGCGGGGAGACAGGGATTGGCAATGAGCAGTTCTTC

J gene: TRBJ2-2
V gene: TRBV6-5
clone size: few
D gene: TRBD1
CDR3 protein: CASSYDRGGNTGELFF
CDR3 DNA: TGTGCCAGCAGTTACGACAGGGGAGGGAACACCGGGGAGCTGTTTTTT

J gene: TRBJ2-5
V gene: TRBV7-2
clone size: few
D gene: TRBD1
CDR3 protein: CASSAGTVVETQYF
CDR3 DNA: TGTGCCAGCAGTGCCGGGACAGTGGTAGAGACCCAGTACTTC

J gene: TRBJ2-1
V gene: TRBV20-1
clone size: .
D gene: TRBD1
CDR3 protein: CSAPPRQGTYNEQFF
CDR3 DNA: TGCAGTGCTCCCCCACGACAGGGGACTTACAATGAGCAGTTCTTC

J gene: TRBJ2-3
V gene: TRBV20-1
clone size: few
D gene: TRBD1
CDR3 protein: CSAIDRDRGTDTQYF
CDR3 DNA: TGCAGTGCAATCGACCGGGACAGGGGAACAGATACGCAGTATTTT

J gene: TRBJ2-7
V gene: TRBV5-1
clone size: many
D gene: TRBD1
CDR3 protein: CASSITGASSEQYF
CDR3 DNA: TGCGCCAGCAGCATCACAGGGGCGTCTTCCGAGCAGTACTTC

J gene: TRBJ1-1
V gene: TRBV29-1
clone size: .
D gene: .
CDR3 protein: CSVRRAGTEAFF
CDR3 DNA: TGCAGCGTCCGTAGAGCGGGCACTGAAGCTTTCTTT

J gene: TRBJ1-5
V gene: TRBV5-6
clone size: few
D gene: .
CDR3 protein: CASSPKGNSNQPQHF
CDR3 DNA: TGTGCCAGCAGCCCAAAAGGCAATAGCAATCAGCCCCAGCATTTT

J gene: TRBJ2-3
V gene: TRBV7-6
clone size: few
D gene: .
CDR3 protein: CASSPPFSRDTQYF
CDR3 DNA: TGTGCCAGCAGCCCCCCGTTCAGCAGGGATACGCAGTATTTT

J gene: TRBJ1-4
V gene: TRBV7-9
clone size: few
D gene: .
CDR3 protein: CASSSHGEKLFF
CDR3 DNA: TGTGCCAGCAGCTCCCACGGGGAAAAACTGTTTTTT

J gene: TRBJ2-5
V gene: TRBV4-2
clone size: .
D gene: TRBD2
CDR3 protein: CASSQAVAGGGGTQYF
CDR3 DNA: TGTGCCAGCAGCCAAGCGGTGGCGGGAGGGGGTGGGACCCAGTACTTC

J gene: TRBJ2-7
V gene: TRBV11-2
clone size: few
D gene: .
CDR3 protein: CATRRASYEQYF
CDR3 DNA: TGTGCCACCCGCCGGGCTTCCTACGAGCAGTACTTC

J gene: TRBJ1-2
V gene: TRBV5-1
clone size: many
D gene: .
CDR3 protein: CASSLDGRGYGYTF
CDR3 DNA: TGCGCCAGCAGCTTGGACGGACGTGGCTATGGCTACACCTTC

J gene: TRBJ1-5
V gene: TRBV7-8
clone size: .
D gene: .
CDR3 protein: CASSLVGEGSNQPQHF
CDR3 DNA: TGTGCCAGCAGCTTAGTAGGAGAGGGTAGCAATCAGCCCCAGCATTTT